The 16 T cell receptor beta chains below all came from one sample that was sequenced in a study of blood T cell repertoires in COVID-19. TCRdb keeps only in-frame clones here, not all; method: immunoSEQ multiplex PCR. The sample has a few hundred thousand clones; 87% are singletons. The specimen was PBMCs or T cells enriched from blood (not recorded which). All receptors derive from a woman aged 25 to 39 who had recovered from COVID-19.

CDR3 in amino acids: CASSLVGQGYEQYF. CDR3 bases: TGCGCCAGCAGCCTTGTGGGACAGGGCTACGAGCAGTACTTC. V and J are TRBV4-3 and TRBJ2-7, with TRBD1 matching over 9 bases. The CDR3 length is 14 residues. Germline trimming cut 4 bases from V and 3 bases from J; bases unmatched to any gene: 4. Germline CDR1 and CDR2: LGHNA and YSLEER.

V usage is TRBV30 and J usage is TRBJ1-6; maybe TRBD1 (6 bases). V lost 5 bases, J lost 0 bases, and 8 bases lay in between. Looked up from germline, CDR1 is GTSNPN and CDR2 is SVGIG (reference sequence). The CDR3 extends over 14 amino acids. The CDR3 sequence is CAWQGSSYNSPLHF. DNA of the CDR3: TGTGCCTGGCAGGGGTCCTCCTATAATTCACCCCTCCACTTT.

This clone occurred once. The CDR3 sequence: CASSLDRDRAYNEQFF. The CDR3 DNA follows: TGTGCCAGCAGCCTAGACCGGGACAGGGCCTACAATGAGCAGTTCTTC. This rearrangement joins TRBV7-8 to TRBJ2-1; 9 bases are a match to TRBD1. Germline loops: CDR1 SGHVS, CDR2 FQNEAQ. The V and J ends lost 5 bases and 2 bases, in that order; junction bases with no gene match: 7. The CDR3 totals 16 residues.

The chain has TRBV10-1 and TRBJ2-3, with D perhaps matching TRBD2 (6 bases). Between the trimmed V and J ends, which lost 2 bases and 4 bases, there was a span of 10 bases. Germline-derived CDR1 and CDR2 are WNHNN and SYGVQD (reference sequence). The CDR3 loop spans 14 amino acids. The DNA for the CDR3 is TGCGCCAGCAGTGAGAGCGGGCCAGCAGATACGCAGTATTTT. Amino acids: CASSESGPADTQYF.

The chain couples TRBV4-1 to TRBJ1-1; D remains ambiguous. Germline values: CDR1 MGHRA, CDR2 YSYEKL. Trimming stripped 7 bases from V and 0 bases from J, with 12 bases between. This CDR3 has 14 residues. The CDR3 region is CASTTFTVNTEAFF. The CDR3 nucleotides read TGCGCCAGCACGACATTCACGGTGAACACTGAAGCTTTCTTT.

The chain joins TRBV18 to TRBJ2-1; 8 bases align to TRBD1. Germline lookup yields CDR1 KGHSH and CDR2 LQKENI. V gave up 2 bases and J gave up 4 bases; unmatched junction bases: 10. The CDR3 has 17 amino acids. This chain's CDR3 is CASSPSISRGLYNEQFF. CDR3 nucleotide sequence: TGTGCCAGCTCACCAAGTATTAGCAGGGGGCTATACAATGAGCAGTTCTTC.

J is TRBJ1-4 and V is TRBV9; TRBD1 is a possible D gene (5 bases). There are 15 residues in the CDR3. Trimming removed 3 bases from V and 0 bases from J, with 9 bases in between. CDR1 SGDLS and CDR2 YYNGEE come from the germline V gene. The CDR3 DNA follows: TGTGCCAGCAGCGCGGGGGATGCAACTAATGAAAAACTGTTTTTT. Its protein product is CASSAGDATNEKLFF. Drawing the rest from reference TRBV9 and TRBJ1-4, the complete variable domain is DSGVTQTPKHLITATGQRVTLRCSPRSGDLSVYWYQQSLDQGLQFLIQYYNGEERAKGNILERFSAQQFPDLHSELNLSSLELGDSALYFCASSAGDATNEKLFFGSGTQLSVL.

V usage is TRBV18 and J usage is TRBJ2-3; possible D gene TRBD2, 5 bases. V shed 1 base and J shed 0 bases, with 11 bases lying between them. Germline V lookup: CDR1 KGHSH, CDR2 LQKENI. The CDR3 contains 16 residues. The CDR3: CASSPLARTSTDTQYF. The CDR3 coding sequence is TGTGCCAGCTCACCACTGGCCAGGACTAGCACAGATACGCAGTATTTT.

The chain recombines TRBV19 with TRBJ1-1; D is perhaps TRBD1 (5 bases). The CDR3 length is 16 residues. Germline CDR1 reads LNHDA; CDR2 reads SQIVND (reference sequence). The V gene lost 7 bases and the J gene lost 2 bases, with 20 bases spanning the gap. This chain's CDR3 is CASKVGGQGDNTEAFF. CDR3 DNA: TGTGCCAGTAAAGTGGGGGGTCAAGGCGACAACACTGAAGCTTTCTTT.

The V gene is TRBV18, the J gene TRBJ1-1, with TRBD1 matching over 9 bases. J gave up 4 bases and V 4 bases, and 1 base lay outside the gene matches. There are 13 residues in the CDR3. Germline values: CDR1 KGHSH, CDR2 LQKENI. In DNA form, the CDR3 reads TGTGCCAGCTCACTACAGGGGGCCACTGAAGCTTTCTTT. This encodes CASSLQGATEAFF.

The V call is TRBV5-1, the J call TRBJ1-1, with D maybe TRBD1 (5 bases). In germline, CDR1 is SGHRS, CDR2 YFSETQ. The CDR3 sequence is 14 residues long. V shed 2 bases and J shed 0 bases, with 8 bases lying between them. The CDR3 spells CASSLGVLNTEAFF. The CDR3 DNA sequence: TGCGCCAGCAGCTTAGGGGTTTTGAACACTGAAGCTTTCTTT.

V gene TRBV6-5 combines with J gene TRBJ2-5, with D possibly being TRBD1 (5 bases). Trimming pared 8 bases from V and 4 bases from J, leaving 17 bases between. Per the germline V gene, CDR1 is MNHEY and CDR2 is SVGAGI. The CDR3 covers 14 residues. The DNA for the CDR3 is TGTGCCAGCGGATGGGGCCCTAGGGCAGAGACCCAGTACTTC. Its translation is CASGWGPRAETQYF.

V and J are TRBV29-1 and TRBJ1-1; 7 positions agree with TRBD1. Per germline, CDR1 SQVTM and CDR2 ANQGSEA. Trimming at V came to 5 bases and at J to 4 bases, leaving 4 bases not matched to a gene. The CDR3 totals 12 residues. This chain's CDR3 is CSVSAGGTEAFF. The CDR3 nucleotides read TGCAGCGTTAGTGCAGGGGGCACTGAAGCTTTCTTT.

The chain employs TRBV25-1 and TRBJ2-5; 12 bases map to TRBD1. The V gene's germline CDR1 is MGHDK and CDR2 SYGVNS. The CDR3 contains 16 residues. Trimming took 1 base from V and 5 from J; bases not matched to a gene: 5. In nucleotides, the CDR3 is TGTGCCAGCAGTGAATGGGGACAGGGGGCTTGGGAGACCCAGTACTTC. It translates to CASSEWGQGAWETQYF.

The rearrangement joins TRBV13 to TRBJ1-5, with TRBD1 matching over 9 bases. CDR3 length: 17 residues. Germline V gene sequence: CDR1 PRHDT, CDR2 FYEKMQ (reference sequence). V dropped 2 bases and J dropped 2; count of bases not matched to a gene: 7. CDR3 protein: CASSLRGQGVGNQPQHF. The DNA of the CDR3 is TGTGCCAGCAGCTTAAGGGGACAGGGTGTGGGCAATCAGCCCCAGCATTTT. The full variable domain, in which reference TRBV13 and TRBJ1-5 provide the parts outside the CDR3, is AAGVIQSPRHLIKEKRETATLKCYPIPRHDTVYWYQQGPGQDPQFLISFYEKMQSDKGSIPDRFSAQQFSDYHSELNMSSLELGDSALYFCASSLRGQGVGNQPQHFGDGTRLSIL.

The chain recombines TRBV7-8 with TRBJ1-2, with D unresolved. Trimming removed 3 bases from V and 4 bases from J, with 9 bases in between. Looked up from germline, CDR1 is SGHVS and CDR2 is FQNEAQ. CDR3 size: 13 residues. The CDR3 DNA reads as TGTGCCAGCAGCTTTACAATTGGCTATGGCTACACCTTC. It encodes CASSFTIGYGYTF.